This is a list of T cell receptor beta chains from one sample in a study of cytomegalovirus exposure and HLA in healthy donors. The table came from immunoSEQ multiplex PCR; TCRdb's copy has only in-frame clones and leaves some out. Of 180,000 or so clones in the sample, around 80% were seen once. Sequences were obtained from PBMCs. Every receptor here comes from a woman aged 40 to 55 in good health and CMV-seropositive. Each CDR3 is given with its conserved first and last residue. The D gene is left open where the match is weak. A clone size is listed for some rows: how often the clone was seen (once, few, many), or a class if it is expanded.

v_gene	abundance	j_gene	d_gene	CDR3aa	CDR3nt
TRBV6-6	.	TRBJ1-1	TRBD1	CASRPRDRAGATEAFF	TGTGCCAGCAGACCCCGGGACAGGGCCGGGGCCACTGAAGCTTTCTTT
TRBV5-1	.	TRBJ2-5	TRBD2	CASSSGTSGSQETQYF	TGCGCCAGCAGCTCGGGGACTAGCGGTTCCCAAGAGACCCAGTACTTC
TRBV28	.	TRBJ1-5	.	CASRATGNHHLRHF	TGTGCCAGCAGGGCGACAGGCAATCACCATCTTCGGCATTTT
TRBV16	.	TRBJ2-7	TRBD2	CASSEESMVLAYHEQYF	TGTGCCAGCAGCGAGGAAAGTATGGTACTAGCGTACCACGAGCAGTACTTC
TRBV28	.	TRBJ1-2	TRBD1	CASSFDRAYGYTF	TGTGCCAGCAGTTTCGACAGGGCCTATGGCTACACCTTC
TRBV6-6	.	TRBJ1-5	TRBD1	CASTGQGGQPQHF	TGTGCCAGCACCGGACAGGGGGGTCAGCCCCAGCATTTT
TRBV2	.	TRBJ2-1	TRBD1	CASTGKGALNEQFF	TGTGCCAGCACCGGAAAGGGGGCCCTCAATGAGCAGTTCTTC
TRBV7-2	few	TRBJ2-7	TRBD1	CASSLQAGTVTYEQYF	TGTGCCAGCAGCCTACAAGCCGGGACAGTAACCTACGAGCAGTACTTC
TRBV14	few	TRBJ2-3	TRBD1	CASSQEYRGNTDTQYF	TGTGCCAGCAGCCAAGAGTACAGGGGAAACACAGATACGCAGTATTTT
TRBV5-1	.	TRBJ2-1	TRBD1	CASSPDRGTYNEQFF	TGCGCCAGCAGCCCGGACAGGGGAACCTACAATGAGCAGTTCTTC
TRBV7-6	few	TRBJ1-4	TRBD1	CASSVETGGARKLFF	TGTGCCAGCAGCGTAGAGACAGGGGGCGCGAGGAAACTGTTTTTT
TRBV6-1	.	TRBJ1-1	.	CASSSRVEAFF	TGTGCCAGCAGCAGCAGGGTTGAAGCTTTCTTT
TRBV9	.	TRBJ2-1	.	CASSDGVGGASYEQFF	TGTGCCAGCAGCGACGGGGTAGGGGGAGCCTCGTATGAGCAGTTCTTC
TRBV29-1	.	TRBJ1-3	TRBD1	CSVPCRGRQGAGNTIYF	TGCAGCGTTCCTTGTAGGGGTCGACAGGGGGCTGGAAACACCATATATTTT
TRBV5-4	.	TRBJ2-5	.	CASSLGVASETQYF	TGTGCCAGCAGCTTGGGGGTAGCTTCGGAGACCCAGTACTTC
TRBV7-8	.	TRBJ2-6	.	CASSARGGGANVLTF	TGTGCCAGCAGTGCCCGGGGTGGTGGGGCCAACGTCCTGACTTTC
TRBV9	.	TRBJ2-1	TRBD2	CASSSTGTSGRFGNEQFF	TGTGCCAGCAGTTCAACCGGGACTAGCGGGAGGTTTGGTAATGAGCAGTTCTTC
TRBV5-4	.	TRBJ2-1	TRBD1	CASSPGQAYNEQFF	TGTGCCAGCAGCCCAGGACAGGCCTACAATGAGCAGTTCTTC
TRBV7-9	few	TRBJ2-7	.	CASSSPIAEASYEQYF	TGTGCCAGCAGCTCCCCTATAGCGGAGGCCTCCTACGAGCAGTACTTC
TRBV19	.	TRBJ2-7	TRBD1	CASGGQADSYEQYF	TGTGCCAGTGGAGGACAGGCCGACTCCTACGAGCAGTACTTC
TRBV27	.	TRBJ1-1	.	CASSLKRGAYTEAFF	TGTGCCAGCAGTTTAAAGCGGGGGGCATACACTGAAGCTTTCTTT
TRBV4-2	.	TRBJ1-1	.	CASRGIEGAHEAFF	TGTGCCAGCAGGGGAATAGAAGGGGCTCATGAAGCTTTCTTT
TRBV7-3	few	TRBJ2-3	TRBD2	CASSLGGRSDTQYF	TGTGCCAGCAGCTTAGGCGGGAGGTCAGATACGCAGTATTTT
TRBV6-5	.	TRBJ1-2	TRBD1	CASKSTGANYGYTF	TGTGCCAGCAAATCCACAGGGGCTAACTATGGCTACACCTTC
TRBV19	.	TRBJ2-7	TRBD1	CASSINRGHEQYF	TGTGCCAGTAGTATAAACAGGGGGCACGAGCAGTACTTC
TRBV6-1	.	TRBJ2-4	TRBD2	CASSGKGGGSLAKNIQYF	TGTGCCAGCAGTGGGAAGGGCGGGGGGTCCCTAGCCAAAAACATTCAGTACTTC
TRBV7-2	.	TRBJ2-1	.	CASSLAFGGGNEQFF	TGTGCCAGCAGCTTAGCTTTCGGGGGTGGGAATGAGCAGTTCTTC
TRBV11-2	few	TRBJ1-1	TRBD1	CASSLMGTANTEAFF	TGTGCCAGCAGCTTAATGGGGACAGCGAACACTGAAGCTTTCTTT
TRBV18	.	TRBJ1-2	TRBD1	CASSRPGTGGYTF	TGTGCCAGCTCACGACCGGGGACAGGTGGCTACACCTTC
TRBV6-6	.	TRBJ2-7	TRBD2	CASSSYRTSGTDEQYF	TGTGCCAGCAGTAGCTACCGGACTAGCGGGACCGACGAGCAGTACTTC
TRBV13	.	TRBJ2-1	.	CASRSAESYNEQFF	TGTGCCAGCAGATCCGCTGAGTCCTACAATGAGCAGTTCTTC